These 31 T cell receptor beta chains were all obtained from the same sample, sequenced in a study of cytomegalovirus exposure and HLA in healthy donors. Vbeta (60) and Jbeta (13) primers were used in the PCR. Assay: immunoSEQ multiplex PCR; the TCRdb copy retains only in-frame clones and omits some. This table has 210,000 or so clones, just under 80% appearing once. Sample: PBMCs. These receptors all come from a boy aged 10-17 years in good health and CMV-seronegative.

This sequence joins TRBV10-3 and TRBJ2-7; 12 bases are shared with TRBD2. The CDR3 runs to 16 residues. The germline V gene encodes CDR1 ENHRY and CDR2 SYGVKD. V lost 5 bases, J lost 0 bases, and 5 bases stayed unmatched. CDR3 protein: CAISPRTSGVSYEQYF. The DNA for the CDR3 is TGTGCCATCAGTCCCCGGACTAGCGGGGTCTCCTACGAGCAGTACTTC.

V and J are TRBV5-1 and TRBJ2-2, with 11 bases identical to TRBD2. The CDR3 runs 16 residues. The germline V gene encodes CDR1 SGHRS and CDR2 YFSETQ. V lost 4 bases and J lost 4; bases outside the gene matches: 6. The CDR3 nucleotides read TGCGCCAGCAGCAGTACTAGCGGGAGCTCCACCGGGGAGCTGTTTTTT. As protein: CASSSTSGSSTGELFF.

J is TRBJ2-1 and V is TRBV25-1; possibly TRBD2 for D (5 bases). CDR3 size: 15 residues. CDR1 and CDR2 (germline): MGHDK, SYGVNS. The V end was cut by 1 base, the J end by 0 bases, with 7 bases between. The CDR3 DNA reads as TGTGCCAGCAGTGAATCGGGGAGCTCCTACAATGAGCAGTTCTTC. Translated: CASSESGSSYNEQFF.

The CDR3 is CSARGTDTQYF. In DNA form, the CDR3 reads TGCAGTGCTCGGGGCACAGATACGCAGTATTTT. The chain carries TRBV20-1 and TRBJ2-3; D remains ambiguous. CDR3 length: 11 amino acids. Trimming removed 5 bases from V and 1 base from J, with 4 bases in between. Germline lookup yields CDR1 DFQATT and CDR2 SNEGSKA (reference sequence).

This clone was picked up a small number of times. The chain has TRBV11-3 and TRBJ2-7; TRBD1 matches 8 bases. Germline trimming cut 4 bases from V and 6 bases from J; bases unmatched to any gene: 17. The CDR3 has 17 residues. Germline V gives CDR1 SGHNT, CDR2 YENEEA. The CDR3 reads CASSSVSGGRGLGEQYF. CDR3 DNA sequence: TGTGCCAGCAGCTCCGTCTCAGGAGGCAGGGGGCTCGGCGAGCAGTACTTC.

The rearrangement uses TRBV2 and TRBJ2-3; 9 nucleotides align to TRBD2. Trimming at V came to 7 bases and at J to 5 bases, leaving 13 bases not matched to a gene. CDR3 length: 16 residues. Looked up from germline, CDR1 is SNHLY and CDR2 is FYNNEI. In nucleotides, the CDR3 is TGTGCCAGCATGGCGGGAGGGCCTGGTTTTGGAGATACGCAGTATTTT. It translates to CASMAGGPGFGDTQYF.

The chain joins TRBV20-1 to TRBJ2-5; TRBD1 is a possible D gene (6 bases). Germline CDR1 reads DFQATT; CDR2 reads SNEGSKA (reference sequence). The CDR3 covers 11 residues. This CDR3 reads CRTGPQETQYF. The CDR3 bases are TGCAGGACAGGCCCTCAAGAGACCCAGTACTTC.

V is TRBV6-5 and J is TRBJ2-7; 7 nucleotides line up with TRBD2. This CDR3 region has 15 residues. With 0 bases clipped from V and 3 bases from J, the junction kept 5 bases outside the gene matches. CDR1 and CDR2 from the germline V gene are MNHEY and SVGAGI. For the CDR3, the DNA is TGTGCCAGCAGTTACTCGGGCCCGGGGGGCTACGAGCAGTACTTC. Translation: CASSYSGPGGYEQYF.

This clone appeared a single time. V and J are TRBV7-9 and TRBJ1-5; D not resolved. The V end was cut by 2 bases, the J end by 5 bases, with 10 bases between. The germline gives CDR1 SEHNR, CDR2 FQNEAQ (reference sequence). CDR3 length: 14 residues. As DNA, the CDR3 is TGTGCCAGCAGCTTACAAGGAGGGCATCAGCCCCAGCATTTT. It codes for CASSLQGGHQPQHF.

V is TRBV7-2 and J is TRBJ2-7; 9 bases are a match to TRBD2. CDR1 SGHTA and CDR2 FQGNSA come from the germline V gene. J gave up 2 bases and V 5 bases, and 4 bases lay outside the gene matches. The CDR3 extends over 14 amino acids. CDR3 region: CASSNSGSAYEQYF. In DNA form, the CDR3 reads TGTGCCAGCAGCAATAGCGGGAGCGCCTACGAGCAGTACTTC.

CDR3 sequence reads: CASSRELAGHYSGANVLTF. CDR3 in DNA: TGTGCCAGTAGTCGGGAACTAGCGGGTCATTACTCTGGGGCCAACGTCCTGACTTTC. The chain uses TRBV19 and TRBJ2-6, with 9 bases matching TRBD2. The CDR3 has 19 residues. In germline, CDR1 is LNHDA, CDR2 SQIVND (reference sequence). V shed 5 bases and J 0 bases; nucleotides not matched to a gene: 11.

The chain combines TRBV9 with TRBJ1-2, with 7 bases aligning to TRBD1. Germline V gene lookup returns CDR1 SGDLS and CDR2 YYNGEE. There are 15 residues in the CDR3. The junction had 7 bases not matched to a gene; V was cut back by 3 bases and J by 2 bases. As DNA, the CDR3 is TGTGCCAGCAGCGCCTCGGGACAGATAAACTATGGCTACACCTTC. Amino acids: CASSASGQINYGYTF. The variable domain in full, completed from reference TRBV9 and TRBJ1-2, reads DSGVTQTPKHLITATGQRVTLRCSPRSGDLSVYWYQQSLDQGLQFLIQYYNGEERAKGNILERFSAQQFPDLHSELNLSSLELGDSALYFCASSASGQINYGYTFGSGTRLTVV.

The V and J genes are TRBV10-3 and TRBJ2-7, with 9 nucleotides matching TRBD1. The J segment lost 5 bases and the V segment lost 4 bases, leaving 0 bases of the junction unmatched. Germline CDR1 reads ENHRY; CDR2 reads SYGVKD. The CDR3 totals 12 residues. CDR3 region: CAISGDRDEQYF. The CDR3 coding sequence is TGTGCCATCAGTGGGGACAGGGACGAGCAGTACTTC.

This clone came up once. The CDR3 DNA is TGCGCCAGCAGCTTGTTACAGGGGGCCACTGAAGCTTTCTTT. Amino acid sequence: CASSLLQGATEAFF. The chain carries TRBV5-1 and TRBJ1-1; 9 positions agree with TRBD1. Germline CDR1 reads SGHRS; CDR2 reads YFSETQ. Trimming took 1 base from V and 4 from J; bases not matched to a gene: 2. The CDR3 covers 14 residues.

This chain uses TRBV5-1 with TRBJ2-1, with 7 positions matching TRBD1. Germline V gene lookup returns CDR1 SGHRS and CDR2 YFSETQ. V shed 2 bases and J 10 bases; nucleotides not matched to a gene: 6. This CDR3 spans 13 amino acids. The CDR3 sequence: CASSLGQDGEQFF. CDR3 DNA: TGCGCCAGCAGCTTAGGACAGGACGGAGAGCAGTTCTTC.

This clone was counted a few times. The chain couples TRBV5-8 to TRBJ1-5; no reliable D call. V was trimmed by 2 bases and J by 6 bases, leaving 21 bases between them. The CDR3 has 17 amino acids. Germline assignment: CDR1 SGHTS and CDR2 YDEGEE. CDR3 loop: CASSFRIAGRAIQPQHF. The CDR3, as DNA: TGTGCCAGCAGCTTCCGAATTGCGGGAAGGGCGATTCAGCCCCAGCATTTT. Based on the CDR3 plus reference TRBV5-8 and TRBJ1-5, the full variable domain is EAGVTQSPTHLIKTRGQQATLRCSPISGHTSVYWYQQALGLGLQFLLWYDEGEERNRGNFPPRFSGRQFPNYSSELNVNALELEDSALYLCASSFRIAGRAIQPQHFGDGTRLSIL.

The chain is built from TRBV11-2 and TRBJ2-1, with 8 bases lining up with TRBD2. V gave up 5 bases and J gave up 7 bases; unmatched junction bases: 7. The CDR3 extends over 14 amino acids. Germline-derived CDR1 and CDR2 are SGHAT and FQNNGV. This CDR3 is CASSAYSGGNEQFF. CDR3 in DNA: TGTGCCAGCAGCGCCTATTCGGGGGGGAATGAGCAGTTCTTC.

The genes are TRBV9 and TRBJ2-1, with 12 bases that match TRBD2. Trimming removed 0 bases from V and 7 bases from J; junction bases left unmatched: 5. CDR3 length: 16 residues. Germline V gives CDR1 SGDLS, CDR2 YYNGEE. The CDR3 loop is CASSVASGRASNEQFF. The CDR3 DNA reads TGTGCCAGCAGCGTAGCTAGCGGGAGGGCTTCAAATGAGCAGTTCTTC.

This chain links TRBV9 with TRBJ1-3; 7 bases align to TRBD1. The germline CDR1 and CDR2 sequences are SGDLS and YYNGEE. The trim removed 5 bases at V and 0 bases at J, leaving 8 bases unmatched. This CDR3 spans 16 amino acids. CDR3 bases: TGTGCCAGCAGGGCCGGGACAGAGCTCTCTGGAAACACCATATATTTT. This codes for CASRAGTELSGNTIYF.

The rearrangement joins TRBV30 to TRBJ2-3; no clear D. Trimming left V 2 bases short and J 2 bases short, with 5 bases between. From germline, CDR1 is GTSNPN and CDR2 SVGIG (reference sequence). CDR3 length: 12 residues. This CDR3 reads CAWSTYTDTQYF. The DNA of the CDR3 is TGTGCCTGGAGTACTTACACAGATACGCAGTATTTT.

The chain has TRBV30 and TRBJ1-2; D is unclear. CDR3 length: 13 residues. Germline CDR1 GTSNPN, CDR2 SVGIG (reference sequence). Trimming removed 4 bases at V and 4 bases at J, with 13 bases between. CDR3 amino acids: CAWTDGVSYGYTF. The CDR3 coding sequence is TGTGCCTGGACCGACGGGGTTTCCTATGGCTACACCTTC.

In DNA, the CDR3 is TGTGCCAGCAGTAAGACAGGGGGCACTGAAGCTTTCTTT. It is translated as CASSKTGGTEAFF. The chain recombines TRBV9 with TRBJ1-1, with 9 bases aligning to TRBD1. Germline V gives CDR1 SGDLS, CDR2 YYNGEE. V trimming: 5 bases; J trimming: 4 bases; junction bases outside the gene matches: 3. The CDR3 is made up of 13 amino acids.

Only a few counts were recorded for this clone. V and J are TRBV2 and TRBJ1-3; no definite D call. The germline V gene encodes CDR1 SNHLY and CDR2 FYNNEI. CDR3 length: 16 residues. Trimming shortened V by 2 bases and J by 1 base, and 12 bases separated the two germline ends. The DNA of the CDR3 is TGTGCCAGCAGTGAATTACGGGAAACTTCTGGAAACACCATATATTTT. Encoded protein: CASSELRETSGNTIYF.

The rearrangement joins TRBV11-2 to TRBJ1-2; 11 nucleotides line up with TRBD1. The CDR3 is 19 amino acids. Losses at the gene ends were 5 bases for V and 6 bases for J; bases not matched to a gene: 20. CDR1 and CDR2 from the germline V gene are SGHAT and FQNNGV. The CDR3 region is CASSRERTGTGGSFDGYTF. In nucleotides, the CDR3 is TGTGCCAGCAGCCGAGAACGTACGGGGACAGGGGGGTCCTTCGATGGCTACACCTTC.

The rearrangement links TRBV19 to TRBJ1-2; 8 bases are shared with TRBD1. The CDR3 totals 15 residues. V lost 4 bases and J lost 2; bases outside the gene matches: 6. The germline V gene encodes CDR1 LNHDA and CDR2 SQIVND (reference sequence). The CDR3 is CASSTWTGTNYGYTF. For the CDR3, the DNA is TGTGCCAGTAGTACATGGACAGGGACCAACTATGGCTACACCTTC.

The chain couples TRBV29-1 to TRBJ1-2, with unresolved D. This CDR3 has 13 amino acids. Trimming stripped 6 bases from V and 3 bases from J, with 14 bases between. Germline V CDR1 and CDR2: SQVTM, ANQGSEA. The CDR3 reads CSVVGGYDYGYTF. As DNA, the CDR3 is TGCAGCGTCGTGGGAGGGTACGACTATGGCTACACCTTC.

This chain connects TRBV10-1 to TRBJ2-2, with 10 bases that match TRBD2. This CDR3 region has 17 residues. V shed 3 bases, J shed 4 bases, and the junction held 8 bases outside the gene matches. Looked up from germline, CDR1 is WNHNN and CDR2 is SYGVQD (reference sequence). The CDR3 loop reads CASSDASGSLSTGELFF. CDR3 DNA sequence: TGCGCCAGCAGTGACGCTAGCGGGAGTCTATCCACCGGGGAGCTGTTTTTT.

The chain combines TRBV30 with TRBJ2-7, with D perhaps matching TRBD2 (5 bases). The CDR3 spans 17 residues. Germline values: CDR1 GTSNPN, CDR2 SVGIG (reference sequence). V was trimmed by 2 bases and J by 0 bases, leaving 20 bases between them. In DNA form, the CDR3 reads TGTGCCTGGAGTCCATCGTACGGGGTGGACTTCTCCTACGAGCAGTACTTC. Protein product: CAWSPSYGVDFSYEQYF.

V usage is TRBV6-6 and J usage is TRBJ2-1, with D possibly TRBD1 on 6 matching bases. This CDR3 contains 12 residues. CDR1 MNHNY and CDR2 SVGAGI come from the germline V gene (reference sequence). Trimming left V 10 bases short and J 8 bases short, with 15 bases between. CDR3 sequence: CAIQQGIHEQFF. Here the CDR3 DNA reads TGTGCCATTCAACAGGGAATTCATGAGCAGTTCTTC.

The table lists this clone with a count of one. CDR3 DNA sequence: TGTGCCAGCAGTGAACAAGCAGCGGGAGGGGATACGCAGTATTTT. This sequence encodes CASSEQAAGGDTQYF. The chain carries TRBV6-1 and TRBJ2-3; 10 bases match TRBD2. This CDR3 has 15 residues. V lost 2 bases and J lost 6; bases outside the gene matches: 5. Germline-derived CDR1 and CDR2 are MNHNS and SASEGT.

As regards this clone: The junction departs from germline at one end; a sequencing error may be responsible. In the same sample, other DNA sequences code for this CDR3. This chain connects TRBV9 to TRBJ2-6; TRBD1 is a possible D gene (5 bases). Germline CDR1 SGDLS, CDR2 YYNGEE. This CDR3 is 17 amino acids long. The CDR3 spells CASSVVGYRAGANVLTF. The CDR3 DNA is TGTGCCAGCAGCGTAGTTGGCTATCGGGCTGGGGCCAACGTCCTGACTTTT.